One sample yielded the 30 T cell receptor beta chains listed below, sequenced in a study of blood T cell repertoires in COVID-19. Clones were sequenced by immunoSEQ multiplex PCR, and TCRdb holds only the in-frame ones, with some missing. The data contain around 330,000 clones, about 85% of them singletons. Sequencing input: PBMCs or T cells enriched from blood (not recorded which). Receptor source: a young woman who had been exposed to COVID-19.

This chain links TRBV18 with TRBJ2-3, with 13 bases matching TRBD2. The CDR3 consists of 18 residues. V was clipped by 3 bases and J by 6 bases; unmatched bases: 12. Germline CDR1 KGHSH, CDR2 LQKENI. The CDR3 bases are TGTGCCAGCTCACCGCCGCAAGGACTAGCGGGAGTTGGGGATACGCAGTATTTT. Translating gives CASSPPQGLAGVGDTQYF.

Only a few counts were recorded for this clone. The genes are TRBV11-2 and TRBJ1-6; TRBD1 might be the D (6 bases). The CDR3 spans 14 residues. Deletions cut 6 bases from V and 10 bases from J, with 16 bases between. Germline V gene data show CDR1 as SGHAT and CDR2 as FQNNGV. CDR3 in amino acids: CASRLQGIGSPLHF. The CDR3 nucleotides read TGTGCCAGCAGACTCCAGGGGATCGGCTCACCCCTCCACTTT.

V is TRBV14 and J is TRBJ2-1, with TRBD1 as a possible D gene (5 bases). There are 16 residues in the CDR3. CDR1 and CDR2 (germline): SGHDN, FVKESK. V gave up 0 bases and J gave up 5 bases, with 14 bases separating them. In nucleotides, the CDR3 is TGTGCCAGCAGCCAAGAGGCCAGGGTATACCACAATGAGCAGTTCTTC. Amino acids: CASSQEARVYHNEQFF.

CDR3 sequence reads: CATSEPGTGNNEQFF. DNA of the CDR3: TGTGCCACCAGTGAACCCGGGACAGGGAACAATGAGCAGTTCTTC. The rearrangement uses TRBV24-1 and TRBJ2-1; 9 nucleotides align to TRBD1. CDR3 length: 15 amino acids. J was trimmed by 5 bases and V by 4 bases; bases with no gene match: 5. Germline V gene data show CDR1 as KGHDR and CDR2 as SFDVKD.

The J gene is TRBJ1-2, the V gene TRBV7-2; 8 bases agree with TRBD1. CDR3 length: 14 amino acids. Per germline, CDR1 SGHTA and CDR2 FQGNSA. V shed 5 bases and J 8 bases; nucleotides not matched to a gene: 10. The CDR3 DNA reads TGTGCCAGCAGCCTATCCCAGGGGGCCCTAGGCTACACCTTC. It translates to CASSLSQGALGYTF.

The DNA of the CDR3 is TGTGCCAGCAGTTTATCCGGGGGGCGGGAGACCCAGTACTTC. It is translated as CASSLSGGRETQYF. The chain employs TRBV28 and TRBJ2-5, with D possibly being TRBD2 (7 bases). This CDR3 region has 14 residues. Trimming removed 1 base at V and 5 bases at J, with 11 bases between. Germline CDR1 and CDR2: MDHEN and SYDVKM.

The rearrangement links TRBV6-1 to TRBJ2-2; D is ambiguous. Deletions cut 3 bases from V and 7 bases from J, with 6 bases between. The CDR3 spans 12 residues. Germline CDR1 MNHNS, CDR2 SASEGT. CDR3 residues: CASSESGGELFF. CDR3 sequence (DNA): TGTGCCAGCAGTGAGAGTGGCGGGGAGCTGTTTTTT.

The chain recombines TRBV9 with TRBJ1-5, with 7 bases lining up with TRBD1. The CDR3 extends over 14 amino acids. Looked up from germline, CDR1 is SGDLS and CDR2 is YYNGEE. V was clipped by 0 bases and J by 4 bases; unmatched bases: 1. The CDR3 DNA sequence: TGTGCCAGCAGCGTAGACAGGGGTAATCAGCCCCAGCATTTT. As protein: CASSVDRGNQPQHF.

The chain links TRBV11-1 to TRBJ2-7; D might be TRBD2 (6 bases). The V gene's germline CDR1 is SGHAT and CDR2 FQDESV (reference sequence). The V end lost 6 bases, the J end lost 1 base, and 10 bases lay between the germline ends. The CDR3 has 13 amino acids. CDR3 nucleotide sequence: TGTGCCAGCAGTGCCGGGGGATCCTACGAGCAGTACTTC. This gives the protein CASSAGGSYEQYF.

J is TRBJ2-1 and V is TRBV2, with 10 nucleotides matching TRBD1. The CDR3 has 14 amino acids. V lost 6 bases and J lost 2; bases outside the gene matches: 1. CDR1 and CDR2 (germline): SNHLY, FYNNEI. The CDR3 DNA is TGTGCCAGCAGGACAGGGGGCGCCTACAATGAGCAGTTCTTC. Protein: CASRTGGAYNEQFF.

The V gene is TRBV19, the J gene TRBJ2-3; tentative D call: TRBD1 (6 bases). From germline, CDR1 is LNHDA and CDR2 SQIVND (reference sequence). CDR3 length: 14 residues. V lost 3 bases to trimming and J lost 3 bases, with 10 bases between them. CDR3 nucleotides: TGTGCCAGTAGTATCCTAGACAGGACAGATACGCAGTATTTT. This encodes CASSILDRTDTQYF. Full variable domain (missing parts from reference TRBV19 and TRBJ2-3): DGGITQSPKYLFRKEGQNVTLSCEQNLNHDAMYWYRQDPGQGLRLIYYSQIVNDFQKGDIAEGYSVSREKKESFPLTVTSAQKNPTAFYLCASSILDRTDTQYFGPGTRLTVL.

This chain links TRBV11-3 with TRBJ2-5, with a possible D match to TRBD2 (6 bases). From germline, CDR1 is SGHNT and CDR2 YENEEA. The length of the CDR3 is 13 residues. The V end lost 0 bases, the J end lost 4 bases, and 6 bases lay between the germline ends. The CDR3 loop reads CASSLEGGETQYF. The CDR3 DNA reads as TGTGCCAGCAGCTTAGAGGGAGGAGAGACCCAGTACTTC.

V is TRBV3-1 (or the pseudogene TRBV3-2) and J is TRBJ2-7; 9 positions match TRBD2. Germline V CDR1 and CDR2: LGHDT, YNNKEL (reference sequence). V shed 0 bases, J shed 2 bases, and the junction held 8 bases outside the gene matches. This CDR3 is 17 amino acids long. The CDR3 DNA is TGTGCCAGCAGCCAAGAATCTGGGGCTAGCGGGGCCTACGAGCAGTACTTC. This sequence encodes CASSQESGASGAYEQYF.

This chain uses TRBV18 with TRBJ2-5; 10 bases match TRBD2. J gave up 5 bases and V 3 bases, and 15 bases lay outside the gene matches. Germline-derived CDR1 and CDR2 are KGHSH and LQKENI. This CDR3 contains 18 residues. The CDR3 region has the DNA TGTGCCAGCTCACCCAGTGTTCGGGCTAGCGGGAGTACGGAGACCCAGTACTTC. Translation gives CASSPSVRASGSTETQYF. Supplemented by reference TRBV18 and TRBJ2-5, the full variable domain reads NAGVMQNPRHLVRRRGQEARLRCSPMKGHSHVYWYRQLPEEGLKFMVYLQKENIIDESGMPKERFSAEFPKEGPSILRIQQVVRGDSAAYFCASSPSVRASGSTETQYFGPGTRLLVL.

Written as DNA, the CDR3 is TGTGCCAGCAGCTTAGCTAGCGGGACGAACACCGGGGAGCTGTTTTTT. Residues: CASSLASGTNTGELFF. The J gene is TRBJ2-2, the V gene TRBV7-6; 8 bases match TRBD2. There are 16 residues in the CDR3. Looked up from germline, CDR1 is SGHVS and CDR2 is FNYEAQ. J lost 0 bases, V lost 0 bases, and 0 bases had no gene match.

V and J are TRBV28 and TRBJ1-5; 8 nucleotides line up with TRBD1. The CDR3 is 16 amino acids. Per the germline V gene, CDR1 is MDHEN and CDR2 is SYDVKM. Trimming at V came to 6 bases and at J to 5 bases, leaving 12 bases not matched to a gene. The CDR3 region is CASSFGQGRQYQPQHF. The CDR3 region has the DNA TGTGCCAGCAGCTTTGGACAGGGAAGGCAATATCAGCCCCAGCATTTT.

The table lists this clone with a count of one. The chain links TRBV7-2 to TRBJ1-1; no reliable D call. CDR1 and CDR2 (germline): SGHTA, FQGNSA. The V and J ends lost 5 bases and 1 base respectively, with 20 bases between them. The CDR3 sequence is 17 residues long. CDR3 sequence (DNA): TGTGCCAGCAGCCTATATAGCCTTTGGCAGAAGAACACTGAAGCTTTCTTT. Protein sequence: CASSLYSLWQKNTEAFF.

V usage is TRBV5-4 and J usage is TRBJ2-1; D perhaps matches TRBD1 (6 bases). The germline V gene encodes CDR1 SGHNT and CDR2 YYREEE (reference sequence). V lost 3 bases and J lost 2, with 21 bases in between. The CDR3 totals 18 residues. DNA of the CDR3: TGTGCCAGCAGCTCATCTGGGGGCGGCAGGACCCCCTACAATGAGCAGTTCTTC. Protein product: CASSSSGGGRTPYNEQFF.

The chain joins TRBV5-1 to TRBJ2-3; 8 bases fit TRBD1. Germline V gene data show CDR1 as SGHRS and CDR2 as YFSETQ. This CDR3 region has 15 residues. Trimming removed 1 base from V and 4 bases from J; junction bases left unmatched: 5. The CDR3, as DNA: TGCGCCAGCAGCTTGACGGGACAGGCCGCAGATACGCAGTATTTT. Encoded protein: CASSLTGQAADTQYF.

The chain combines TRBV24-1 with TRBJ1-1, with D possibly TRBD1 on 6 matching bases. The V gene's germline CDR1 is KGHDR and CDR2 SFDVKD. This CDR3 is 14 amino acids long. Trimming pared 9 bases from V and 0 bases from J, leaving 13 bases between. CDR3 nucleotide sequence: TGTGCCACCCACCCGGGACATTTGAACACTGAAGCTTTCTTT. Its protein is CATHPGHLNTEAFF.

CDR3 nucleotides: TGCGCCAGCAGCTTGGTGGTAGCGGGAGCAGATACGCAGTATTTT. Encoded protein: CASSLVVAGADTQYF. The chain is built from TRBV5-1 and TRBJ2-3, with TRBD2 matching 9 bases. V trimming: 0 bases; J trimming: 4 bases; junction bases outside the gene matches: 3. CDR3 size: 15 residues. CDR1 is SGHRS, CDR2 YFSETQ, per germline.

CDR3: CASSFSQGDGYTF. The CDR3 DNA reads TGTGCCAGCAGCTTTTCTCAGGGTGACGGCTACACCTTC. The chain links TRBV7-9 to TRBJ1-2; tentative D call: TRBD1 (5 bases). With 3 bases removed from V and 8 bases from J, the gap between germline ends came to 13 bases. Germline CDR1 SEHNR, CDR2 FQNEAQ (reference sequence). The CDR3 length is 13 residues.

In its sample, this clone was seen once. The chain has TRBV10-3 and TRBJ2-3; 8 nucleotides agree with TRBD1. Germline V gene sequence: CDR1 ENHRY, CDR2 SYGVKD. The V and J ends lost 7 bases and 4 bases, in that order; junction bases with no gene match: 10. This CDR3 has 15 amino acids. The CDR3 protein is CAITSPGGLADTQYF. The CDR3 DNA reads TGTGCCATCACCTCCCCAGGGGGCCTCGCAGATACGCAGTATTTT.

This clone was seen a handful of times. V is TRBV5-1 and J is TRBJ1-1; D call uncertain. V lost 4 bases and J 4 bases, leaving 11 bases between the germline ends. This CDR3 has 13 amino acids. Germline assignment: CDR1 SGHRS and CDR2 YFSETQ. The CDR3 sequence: CASSHPEGTEAFF. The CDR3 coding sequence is TGCGCCAGCAGCCACCCGGAGGGCACTGAAGCTTTCTTT.

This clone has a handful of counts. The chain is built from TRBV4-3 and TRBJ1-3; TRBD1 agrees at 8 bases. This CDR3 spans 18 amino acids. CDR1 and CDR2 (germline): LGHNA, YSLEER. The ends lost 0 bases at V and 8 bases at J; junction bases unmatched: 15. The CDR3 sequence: CASSQEFARGRSYDTIYF. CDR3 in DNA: TGCGCCAGCAGCCAAGAGTTCGCCAGGGGGCGATCCTACGACACCATATATTTT.

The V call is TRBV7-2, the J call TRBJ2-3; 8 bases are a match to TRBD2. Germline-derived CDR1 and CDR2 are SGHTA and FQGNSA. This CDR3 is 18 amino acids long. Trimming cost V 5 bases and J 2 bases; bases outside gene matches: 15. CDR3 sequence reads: CASSRFPGGGTLTDTQYF. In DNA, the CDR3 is TGTGCCAGCAGCCGGTTCCCGGGCGGGGGGACGCTCACAGATACGCAGTATTTT.

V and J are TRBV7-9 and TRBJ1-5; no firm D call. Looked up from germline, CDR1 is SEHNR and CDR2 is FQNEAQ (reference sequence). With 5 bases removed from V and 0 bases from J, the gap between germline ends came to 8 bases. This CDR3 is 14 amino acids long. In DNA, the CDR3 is TGTGCCAGCAGCCTCGACTCTAGCAATCAGCCCCAGCATTTT. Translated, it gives CASSLDSSNQPQHF.

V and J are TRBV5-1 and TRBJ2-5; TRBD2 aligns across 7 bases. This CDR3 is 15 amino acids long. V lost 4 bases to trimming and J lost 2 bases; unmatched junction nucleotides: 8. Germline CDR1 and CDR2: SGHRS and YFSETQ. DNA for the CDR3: TGCGCCAGCAGCCCCGGGGTGGGGGGGCAAGAGACCCAGTACTTC. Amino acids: CASSPGVGGQETQYF.

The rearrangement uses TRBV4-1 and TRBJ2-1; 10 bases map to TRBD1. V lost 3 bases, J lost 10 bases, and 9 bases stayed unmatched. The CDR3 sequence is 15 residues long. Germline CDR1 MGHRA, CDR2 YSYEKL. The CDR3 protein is CASSQTGTGDWEQFF. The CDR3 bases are TGCGCCAGCAGCCAGACTGGGACAGGGGATTGGGAGCAGTTCTTC.

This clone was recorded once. Here the CDR3 DNA reads TGTGCCACTTTGAAGGGGGAGGGGTTGGCGGAGACCCAGTACTTC. It codes for CATLKGEGLAETQYF. The J gene is TRBJ2-5, the V gene TRBV6-5; D may be TRBD2 (7 bases). The germline V gene has CDR1 MNHEY and CDR2 SVGAGI. V lost 10 bases and J lost 5, with 23 bases in between. There are 15 residues in the CDR3.